The present TCR beta chain was sequenced within a study of T cells in Graves' hyperthyroidism and ophthalmopathy. This clonotype was detected many times. Its antigen is currently unknown. Template material for amplifying TCR beta CDR3 regions consisted of RNA transcripts. A first-round RT-PCR of the TCR CDR3 used the HTBI primer set. From the multiplex PCR reads, TCRdb called clonotypes with MiXCR, one entry per CDR3 protein. Seen here are around 530,000 distinct CDR3 sequences, 17% observed once, and the top ten hold 17%. The ends were cut back, 4 bases at V and 4 bases at J, with 17 bases in the middle. Looked up from germline, CDR1 is SGHVS and CDR2 is FQNEAQ. The CDR3 runs 16 residues. General observations from the study: Blood also carried most thyroid clonotypes expanded above 0.001. The model forecast ophthalmopathy, anticipating it by a median approximately 6 months before onset.

The sequencing sample was made of blood. J is TRBJ2-1 and V is TRBV7-8; D is perhaps TRBD2 (6 bases). The receptor was isolated from a woman younger than 30 with Graves' ophthalmopathy. The CDR3 bases are TGTGCCAGCAGCTCGCGGAGGACTACCCTTTACAATGAGCAGTTCTTC. The encoded protein is CASSSRRTTLYNEQFF.